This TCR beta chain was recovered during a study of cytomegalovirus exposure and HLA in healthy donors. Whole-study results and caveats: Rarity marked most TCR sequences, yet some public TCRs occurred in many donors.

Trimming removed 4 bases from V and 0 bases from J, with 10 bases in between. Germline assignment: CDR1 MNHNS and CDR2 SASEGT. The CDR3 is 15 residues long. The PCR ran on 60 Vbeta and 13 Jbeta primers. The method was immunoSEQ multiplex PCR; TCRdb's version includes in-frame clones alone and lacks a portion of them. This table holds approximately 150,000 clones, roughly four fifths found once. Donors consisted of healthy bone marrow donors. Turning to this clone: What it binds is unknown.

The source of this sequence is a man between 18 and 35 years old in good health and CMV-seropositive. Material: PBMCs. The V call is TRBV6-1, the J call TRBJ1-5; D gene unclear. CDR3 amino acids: CASSVTGVSNQPQHF. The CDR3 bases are TGTGCCAGCAGTGTAACGGGAGTTAGCAATCAGCCCCAGCATTTT.